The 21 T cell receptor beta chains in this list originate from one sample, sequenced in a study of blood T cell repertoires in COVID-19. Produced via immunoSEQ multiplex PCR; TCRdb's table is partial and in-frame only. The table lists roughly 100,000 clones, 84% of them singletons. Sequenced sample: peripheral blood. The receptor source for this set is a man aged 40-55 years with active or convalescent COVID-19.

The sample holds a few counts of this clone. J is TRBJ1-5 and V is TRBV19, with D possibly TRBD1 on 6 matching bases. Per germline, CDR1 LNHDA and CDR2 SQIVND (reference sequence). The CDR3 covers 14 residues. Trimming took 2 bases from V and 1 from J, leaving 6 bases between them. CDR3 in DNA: TGTGCCAGTAGTATACAGGGGAGCAATCAGCCCCAGCATTTT. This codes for CASSIQGSNQPQHF. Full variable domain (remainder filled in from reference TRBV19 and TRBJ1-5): DGGITQSPKYLFRKEGQNVTLSCEQNLNHDAMYWYRQDPGQGLRLIYYSQIVNDFQKGDIAEGYSVSREKKESFPLTVTSAQKNPTAFYLCASSIQGSNQPQHFGDGTRLSIL.

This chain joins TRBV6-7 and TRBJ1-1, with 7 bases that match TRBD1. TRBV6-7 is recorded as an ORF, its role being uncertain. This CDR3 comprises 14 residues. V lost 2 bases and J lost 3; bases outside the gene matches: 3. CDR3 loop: CASSYPGQHTEAFF. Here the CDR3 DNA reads TGTGCCAGCAGTTACCCGGGACAGCACACTGAAGCTTTCTTT.

The CDR3 region is CASSLALQQSGYTF. The CDR3, as DNA: TGTGCCAGCAGCTTGGCCTTACAGCAGAGCGGCTACACCTTC. The V and J genes are TRBV5-6 and TRBJ1-2; D gene uncertain. V was shortened by 0 bases and J by 8 bases, with 14 bases between the two germline ends. The CDR3 consists of 14 residues. Germline lookup yields CDR1 SGHDT and CDR2 YYEEEE.

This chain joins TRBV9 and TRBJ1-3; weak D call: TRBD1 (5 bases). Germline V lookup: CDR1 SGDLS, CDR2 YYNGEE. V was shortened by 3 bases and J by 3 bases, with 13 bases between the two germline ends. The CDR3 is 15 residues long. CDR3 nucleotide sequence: TGTGCCAGCAGCGATGGGGGGAATTTTGGAAACACCATATATTTT. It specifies CASSDGGNFGNTIYF.

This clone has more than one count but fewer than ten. CDR3 protein: CASGRGEPGQGSNQPQHF. CDR3 in DNA: TGTGCCAGTGGGAGGGGGGAACCGGGACAGGGCAGCAATCAGCCCCAGCATTTT. The chain links TRBV19 to TRBJ1-5, with 9 nucleotides matching TRBD1. CDR3 length: 18 residues. Germline CDR1 is LNHDA and CDR2 is SQIVND (reference sequence). V lost 8 bases to trimming and J lost 1 base; unmatched junction nucleotides: 15.

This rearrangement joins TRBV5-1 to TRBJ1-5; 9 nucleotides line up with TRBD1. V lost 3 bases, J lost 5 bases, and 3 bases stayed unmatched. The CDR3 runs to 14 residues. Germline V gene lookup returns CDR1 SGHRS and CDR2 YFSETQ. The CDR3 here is CASSWGQGDQPQHF. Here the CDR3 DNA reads TGCGCCAGCAGCTGGGGACAGGGTGATCAGCCCCAGCATTTT.

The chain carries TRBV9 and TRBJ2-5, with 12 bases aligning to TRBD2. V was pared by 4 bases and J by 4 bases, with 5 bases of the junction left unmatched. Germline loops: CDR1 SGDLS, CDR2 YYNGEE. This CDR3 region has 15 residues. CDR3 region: CASSPSGGALETQYF. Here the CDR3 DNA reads TGTGCCAGCAGCCCTAGCGGGGGGGCCCTAGAGACCCAGTACTTC.

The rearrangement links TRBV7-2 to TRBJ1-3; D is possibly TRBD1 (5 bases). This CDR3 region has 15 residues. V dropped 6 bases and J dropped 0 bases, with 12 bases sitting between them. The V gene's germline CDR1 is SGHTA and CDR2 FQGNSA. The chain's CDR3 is CASSFTGVSGNTIYF. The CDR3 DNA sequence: TGTGCCAGCAGTTTTACAGGAGTCTCTGGAAACACCATATATTTT.

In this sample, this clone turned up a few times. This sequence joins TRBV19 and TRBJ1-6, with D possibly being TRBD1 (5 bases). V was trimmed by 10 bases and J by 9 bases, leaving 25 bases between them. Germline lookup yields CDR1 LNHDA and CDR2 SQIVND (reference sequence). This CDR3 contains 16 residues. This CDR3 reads CATRPRDDKGLSPLHF. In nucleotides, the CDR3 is TGTGCCACGCGACCTCGAGACGACAAGGGACTTTCACCCCTCCACTTT. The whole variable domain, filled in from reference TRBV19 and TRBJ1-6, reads DGGITQSPKYLFRKEGQNVTLSCEQNLNHDAMYWYRQDPGQGLRLIYYSQIVNDFQKGDIAEGYSVSREKKESFPLTVTSAQKNPTAFYLCATRPRDDKGLSPLHFGNGTRLTVT.

The CDR3 DNA reads TGTGCCAGCAGTCGGGACAGGGGAACAGCTTTCTTT. It translates to CASSRDRGTAFF. The V call is TRBV7-2, the J call TRBJ1-1; 10 bases map to TRBD1. The CDR3 covers 12 residues. CDR1 is SGHTA and CDR2 is FQGNSA in the germline V gene. Losses at the gene ends were 6 bases for V and 10 bases for J; bases not matched to a gene: 5.

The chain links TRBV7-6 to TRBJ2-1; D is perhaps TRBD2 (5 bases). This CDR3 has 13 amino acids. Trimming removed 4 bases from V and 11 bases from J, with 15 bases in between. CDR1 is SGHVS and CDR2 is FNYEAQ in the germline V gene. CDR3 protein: CASSSKTGSQQFF. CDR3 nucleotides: TGTGCCAGCAGCTCAAAGACGGGGTCTCAGCAGTTCTTC.

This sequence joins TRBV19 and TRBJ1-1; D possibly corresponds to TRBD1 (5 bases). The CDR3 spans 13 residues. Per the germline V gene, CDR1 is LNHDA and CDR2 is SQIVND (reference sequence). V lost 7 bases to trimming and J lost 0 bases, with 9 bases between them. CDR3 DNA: TGTGCCAGTAATCCGGGGGTGAACACTGAAGCTTTCTTT. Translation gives CASNPGVNTEAFF.

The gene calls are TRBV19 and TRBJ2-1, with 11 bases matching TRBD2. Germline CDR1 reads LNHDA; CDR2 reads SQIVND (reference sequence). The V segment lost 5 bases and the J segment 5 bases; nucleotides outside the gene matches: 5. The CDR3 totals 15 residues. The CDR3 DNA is TGTGCCAGTAGTCGTCTAGCGGGGGGAAACAATGAGCAGTTCTTC. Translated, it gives CASSRLAGGNNEQFF.

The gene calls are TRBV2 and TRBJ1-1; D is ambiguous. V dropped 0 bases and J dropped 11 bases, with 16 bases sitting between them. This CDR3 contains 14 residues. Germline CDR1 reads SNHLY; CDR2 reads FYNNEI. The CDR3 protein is CASSEALIRLGAFF. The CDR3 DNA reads TGTGCCAGCAGTGAAGCCCTAATCCGGCTCGGGGCTTTCTTT.

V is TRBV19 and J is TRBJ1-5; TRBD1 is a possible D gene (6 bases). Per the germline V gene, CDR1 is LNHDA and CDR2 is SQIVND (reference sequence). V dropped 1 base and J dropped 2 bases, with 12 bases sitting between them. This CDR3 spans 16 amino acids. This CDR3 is CASSIVSRGGNQPQHF. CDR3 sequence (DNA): TGTGCCAGTAGTATAGTAAGCAGGGGAGGCAATCAGCCCCAGCATTTT.

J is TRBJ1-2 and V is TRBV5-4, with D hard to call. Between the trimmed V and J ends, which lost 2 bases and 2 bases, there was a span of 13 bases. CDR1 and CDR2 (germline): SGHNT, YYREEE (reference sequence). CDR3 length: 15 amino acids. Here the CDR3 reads CASSFGPMLNYGYTF. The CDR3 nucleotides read TGTGCCAGCAGCTTTGGGCCCATGTTGAACTATGGCTACACCTTC. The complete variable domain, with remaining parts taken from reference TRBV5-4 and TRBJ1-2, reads ETGVTQSPTHLIKTRGQQVTLRCSSQSGHNTVSWYQQALGQGPQFIFQYYREEENGRGNFPPRFSGLQFPNYSSELNVNALELDDSALYLCASSFGPMLNYGYTFGSGTRLTVV.

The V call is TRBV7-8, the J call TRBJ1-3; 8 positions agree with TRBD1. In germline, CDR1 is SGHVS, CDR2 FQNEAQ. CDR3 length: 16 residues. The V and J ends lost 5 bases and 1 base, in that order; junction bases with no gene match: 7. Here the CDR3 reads CASSHARGLSGNTIYF. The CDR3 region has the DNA TGTGCCAGCAGCCACGCCAGGGGGCTATCTGGAAACACCATATATTTT.

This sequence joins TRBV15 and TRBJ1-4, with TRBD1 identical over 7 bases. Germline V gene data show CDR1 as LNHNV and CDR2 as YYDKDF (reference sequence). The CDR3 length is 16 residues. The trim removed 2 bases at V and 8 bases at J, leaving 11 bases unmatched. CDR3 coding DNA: TGTGCCACCAGCAGAAACAGGGACAGTATGAACGAAAAACTGTTTTTT. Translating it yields CATSRNRDSMNEKLFF.

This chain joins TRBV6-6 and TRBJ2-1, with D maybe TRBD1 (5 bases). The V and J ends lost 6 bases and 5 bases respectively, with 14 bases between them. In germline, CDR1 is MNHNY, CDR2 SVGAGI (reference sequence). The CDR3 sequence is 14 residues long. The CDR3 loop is CASRPSGLHNEQFF. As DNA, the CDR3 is TGTGCCAGCAGACCGTCAGGGCTACACAATGAGCAGTTCTTC.

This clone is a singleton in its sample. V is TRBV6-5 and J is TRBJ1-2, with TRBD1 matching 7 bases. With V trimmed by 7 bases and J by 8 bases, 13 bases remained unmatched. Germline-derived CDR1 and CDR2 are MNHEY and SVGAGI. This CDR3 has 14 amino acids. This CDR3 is CASITGAGRWGYTF. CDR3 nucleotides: TGTGCCAGCATTACAGGGGCGGGACGGTGGGGCTACACCTTC.

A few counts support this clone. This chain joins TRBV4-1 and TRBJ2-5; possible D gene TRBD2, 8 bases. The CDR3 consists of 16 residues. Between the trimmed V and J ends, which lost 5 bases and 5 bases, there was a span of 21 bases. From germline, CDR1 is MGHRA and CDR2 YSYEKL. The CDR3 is CASSDDNRGGGETQYF. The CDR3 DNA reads TGCGCCAGCAGCGATGACAACAGGGGCGGGGGGGAGACCCAGTACTTC.